This T cell receptor beta chain was identified in a study of control samples from healthy donors and cancer patients. Per the germline V gene, CDR1 is LGHNA and CDR2 is YSLEER. This CDR3 comprises 16 residues. Trimming took 4 bases from V and 2 from J, leaving 12 bases between them. Profiling relied on immunoSEQ multiplex PCR, and the TCRdb table lists in-frame clones only, not all of them. Counted here are 94,000 or so clones, around 84% occurring once; the ten biggest clones make up 38%. This sequence was found in a man in his 70s with lung cancer. V and J are TRBV4-3 and TRBJ2-6, with D possibly TRBD1 on 5 matching bases. The sample consisted of PBMCs. CDR3 sequence (DNA): TGCGCCAGCAGCCTCTGGCAGGGCGCTGGGGCCAACGTCCTGACTTTC. The encoded protein is CASSLWQGAGANVLTF.